This TCR beta chain came from a study of CD8 T cells in ankylosing spondylitis. General study points: Ankylosing spondylitis blood seemed to carry a telltale TCR beta motif made of several highly homologous variants. Disease-associated clonotypes exhibited CD8+ identity and were relatively infrequent in peripheral blood. There was reportedly significant enrichment of clones that were disease-linked in matched ankylosing spondylitis synovial fluid.

V lost 5 bases and J lost 3, with 13 bases in between. The length of the CDR3 is 15 residues. The germline V gene has CDR1 SGHVS and CDR2 FQNEAQ. For TCR beta, libraries came from quantitative 5'-RACE with molecular barcodes. TCRdb re-called the 5' RACE reads through MiXCR, storing one row per CDR3 protein. This table holds some 130,000 distinct CDR3 sequences, about 7.3% found once. The sample holds many counts of this clonotype. The antigen is unknown. Sample: blood, either unsorted or a sorted T cell fraction (not recorded which). The chain couples TRBV7-8 to TRBJ2-2, with D tentatively TRBD1 (6 bases). This TCR came from a female donor with ankylosing spondylitis or in good health (not recorded which). CDR3 bases: TGTGCCAGCAGCCGAACGAGGGGGTACACCGGGGAGCTGTTTTTT. Encoded protein: CASSRTRGYTGELFF.